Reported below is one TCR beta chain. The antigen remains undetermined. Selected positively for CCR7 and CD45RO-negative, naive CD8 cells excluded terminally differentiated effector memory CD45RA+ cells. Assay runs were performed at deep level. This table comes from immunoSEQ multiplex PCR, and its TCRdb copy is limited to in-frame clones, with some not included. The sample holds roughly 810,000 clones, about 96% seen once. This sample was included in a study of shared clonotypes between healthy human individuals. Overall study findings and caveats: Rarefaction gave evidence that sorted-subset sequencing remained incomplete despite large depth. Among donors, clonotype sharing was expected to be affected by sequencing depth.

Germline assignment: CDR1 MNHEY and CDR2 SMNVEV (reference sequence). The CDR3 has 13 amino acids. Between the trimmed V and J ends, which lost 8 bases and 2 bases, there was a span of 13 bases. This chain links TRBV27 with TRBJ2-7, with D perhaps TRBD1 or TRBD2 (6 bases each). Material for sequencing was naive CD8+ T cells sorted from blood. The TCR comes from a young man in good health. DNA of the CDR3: TGTGCCAGCGGCCAGGGGAGGCCCTACGAGCAGTACTTC. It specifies CASGQGRPYEQYF.